The 22 T cell receptor beta chains in this list originate from one sample, sequenced in a study of Tregs in tolerant kidney transplant recipients. Mixed chimerism was transient after nonmyeloablative marrow transplants from related graft donors. Sequencing was performed with immunoSEQ multiplex PCR; in TCRdb, only in-frame clones are kept and a portion is missing. Recorded for this sample: 15,000 or so clones. The source material was CD4+ T cells from blood (PBMCs), sampled 12 months after the transplant. The receptors here all came from a human patient who received a combined kidney and bone marrow transplant. Some T cells may have originated in the graft donor.

The DNA read from the CDR3 is TGCAGTGCGCGGGGGATGACTAATGAAAAA. Translation gives CSARGMTNEK. The entire CDR3 protein is CSARGMTNEKLFF. The gene calls are TRBV20-1 and TRBJ1-4; D is perhaps TRBD1 (5 bases). The read is 3 residues too short to cover the CDR3 end, so that end is filled in from the germline J gene. The germline CDR1 and CDR2 sequences are DFQATT and SNEGSKA (reference sequence). The V end was cut by 6 bases, the J end by 2 bases, with 10 bases between. This CDR3 spans 13 amino acids.

This clone is called medium-sized based on its frequency. Read sequence stops 3 residues before the CDR3 end, and the germline J gene provides the missing end. The V call is TRBV30, the J call TRBJ1-5; D unclear. Germline CDR1 reads GTSNPN; CDR2 reads SVGIG (reference sequence). V lost 2 bases and J 0 bases, leaving 8 bases between the germline ends. The CDR3 is 14 residues long. The CDR3 spells CAWSISNSNQPQHF. Partial CDR3 DNA: TGTGCCTGGAGTATTAGCAATAGCAATCAGCCC.

Comment on this clone: The sequenced fragment ends 3 residues before the CDR3 boundary, so the rest is inferred from the germline J gene. V usage is TRBV5-1 and J usage is TRBJ2-7; D unresolved. The germline V gene encodes CDR1 SGHRS and CDR2 YFSETQ. Trimming left V 0 bases short and J 2 bases short, with 6 bases between. The CDR3 extends over 13 amino acids. CDR3 sequence: CASSLERTYEQYF. Partial CDR3 DNA: TGCGCCAGCAGCTTGGAGCGAACCTACGAG.

This clone is labeled medium-sized based on frequency. The sequenced fragment ends 3 residues before the CDR3 boundary, so the rest is inferred from the germline J gene. This chain uses TRBV20-1 with TRBJ2-1, with 12 nucleotides matching TRBD2. The CDR3 contains 14 residues. Per germline, CDR1 DFQATT and CDR2 SNEGSKA (reference sequence). J was trimmed by 2 bases and V by 7 bases; bases with no gene match: 3. CDR3: CSGGTSGPYNEQFF. CDR3 DNA, as far as it was read: TGCAGTGGCGGGACTAGCGGGCCCTACAATGAG.

In the case of this clone: The sequence runs out 3 residues before the end of the CDR3; the remainder is reconstructed from the germline J gene. The chain carries TRBV5-6 and TRBJ2-3; 15 bases agree with TRBD2. The CDR3 runs to 15 residues. V lost 7 bases, J lost 2 bases, and 2 bases stayed unmatched. The germline CDR1 and CDR2 sequences are SGHDT and YYEEEE. The CDR3 sequence is CASGLAGGFTDTQYF. CDR3 DNA (partial): TGTGCCAGCGGACTAGCGGGAGGGTTCACAGATACG.

About this clone: The CDR3 end lies 3 residues beyond the end of the read and is filled in from the germline J gene. This chain connects TRBV5-4 to TRBJ2-1; 7 bases line up with TRBD2. This CDR3 is built from 15 residues. CDR1 SGHNT and CDR2 YYREEE come from the germline V gene (reference sequence). V lost 4 bases, J lost 7 bases, and 11 bases stayed unmatched. Incomplete CDR3 DNA: TGTGCCAGCAGCGTTGGGGGGGAGAAGTTGAATGAG. This gives the protein CASSVGGEKLNE. The full-length CDR3 reads as CASSVGGEKLNEQFF.

CDR3 DNA, as far as it was read: TGTGCCAGCTCCTCAGCCAAAAACATT. It is translated as CASSSAKNI. The full CDR3 sequence reads CASSSAKNIQYF. The chain joins TRBV7-2 to TRBJ2-4; D gene ambiguous. The CDR3 end is not reached by the read, which stops 3 residues before it; the germline J gene fills it in. The CDR3 loop spans 12 amino acids. CDR1 SGHTA and CDR2 FQGNSA come from the germline V gene. V dropped 8 bases and J dropped 0 bases, with 5 bases sitting between them.

Points on this clone: The missing CDR3 end, 3 residues past where the read stops, is filled in from the germline J gene. The V call is TRBV11-3, the J call TRBJ1-3, with a tentative D call TRBD1 (6 bases). Deletions cut 5 bases from V and 4 bases from J, with 9 bases between. The CDR3 has 13 amino acids. Germline CDR1 reads SGHNT; CDR2 reads YENEEA. The CDR3 here is CASSQGTGNTIYF. The sequenced part of the CDR3 DNA is TGTGCCAGCAGCCAGGGGACAGGAAACACC.

About this clone itself: The CDR3 end lies 3 residues beyond the end of the read and is filled in from the germline J gene. The chain recombines TRBV7-9 with TRBJ1-2; TRBD1 matches 7 bases. Germline loops: CDR1 SEHNR, CDR2 FQNEAQ (reference sequence). V was pared by 5 bases and J by 0 bases, with 0 bases of the junction left unmatched. The CDR3 spans 13 residues. The CDR3 spells CASSQGANYGYTF. The part of the CDR3 DNA that was read is TGTGCCAGCAGCCAGGGGGCTAACTATGGC.

As concerns this clone: The read comes to an end 3 residues before the CDR3 does, leaving the germline J gene to fill in the end. V usage is TRBV6-2 or TRBV6-3 and J usage is TRBJ2-7; 12 bases fit TRBD2. The CDR3 sequence is 14 residues long. The germline V gene has CDR1 MNHEY and CDR2 SVGEGT. V gave up 6 bases and J gave up 6 bases; unmatched junction bases: 6. This CDR3 is CASRRLAGDREQYF. The CDR3 DNA, read in part, is TGTGCCAGCAGACGACTAGCGGGAGACCGCGAG.

Concerning this clone itself: The observed sequence ends 3 residues before the CDR3 terminus, with the missing tail filled in from the germline J gene. V is TRBV10-1 and J is TRBJ2-3; TRBD1 might be the D (6 bases). The germline V gene has CDR1 WNHNN and CDR2 SYGVQD (reference sequence). The CDR3 is 16 amino acids. Between the trimmed V and J ends, which lost 4 bases and 0 bases, there was a span of 14 bases. The covered CDR3 bases are TGCGCCAGCAGTGGCCCGACAGGCCCAAGCACAGATACG. The encoded protein is CASSGPTGPSTDT. From start to end, the CDR3 is CASSGPTGPSTDTQYF.

To note about this clone: The read falls 3 residues short of the CDR3 end, and the missing part is taken from the germline J gene. The V and J genes are TRBV5-1 and TRBJ2-3; TRBD1 might be the D (6 bases). CDR1 and CDR2 (germline): SGHRS, YFSETQ. This CDR3 region has 14 residues. Trimming stripped 1 base from V and 0 bases from J, with 6 bases between. Incomplete CDR3 DNA: TGCGCCAGCAGCTTGAGGGGGAGCACAGATACG. It encodes CASSLRGSTDT. The complete CDR3 protein is CASSLRGSTDTQYF.

Concerning this clone itself: From the germline J gene comes the end of the CDR3, since the read stops 3 residues before it. The chain links TRBV19 to TRBJ2-5, with 10 bases lining up with TRBD2. This CDR3 spans 14 amino acids. V was clipped by 6 bases and J by 4 bases; unmatched bases: 5. The germline V gene encodes CDR1 LNHDA and CDR2 SQIVND (reference sequence). The CDR3 bases that were read are TGTGCCAGTAGGGCTAGCGGGAGTTCAGAGACC. It is translated as CASRASGSSET. The entire CDR3 sequence reads CASRASGSSETQYF.

Comments on this clone: The CDR3 goes on 3 residues after the read ends, and that part is filled in from the germline J gene. The J gene is TRBJ1-5, the V gene TRBV19, with 8 bases fitting TRBD1. Losses at the gene ends were 0 bases for V and 5 bases for J; bases not matched to a gene: 9. The CDR3 has 17 residues. CDR1 is LNHDA and CDR2 is SQIVND in the germline V gene (reference sequence). This chain's CDR3 is CASSIDKADRAHQPQHF. CDR3 bases read: TGTGCCAGTAGTATAGATAAGGCGGACAGGGCCCATCAGCCC.

Of note for this clone: The read halts 3 residues ahead of the CDR3 end, with the missing end drawn from the germline J gene. The rearrangement joins TRBV7-2 to TRBJ2-7; a weak D match, TRBD1 (6 bases). Trimming took 4 bases from V and 6 from J, leaving 16 bases between them. Germline V gene lookup returns CDR1 SGHTA and CDR2 FQGNSA. The CDR3 has 14 amino acids. CDR3 protein: CASSSGQPRGEQYF. The DNA read from the CDR3 is TGTGCCAGCAGCTCCGGACAGCCCCGGGGCGAG.

Notes on this clone: The read terminates 3 residues before the CDR3 end, so the remaining end is supplied by the germline J gene. This sequence joins TRBV19 and TRBJ1-1; 9 nucleotides agree with TRBD1. Per the germline V gene, CDR1 is LNHDA and CDR2 is SQIVND (reference sequence). The CDR3 totals 12 residues. The sequenced part of the CDR3 DNA is TGTGCCAGTAGTTCGGACAGGGGTTCA. Its translation: CASSSDRGS. The entire CDR3 is CASSSDRGSAFF.

A remark on this clone: The CDR3 end is not reached by the read, which stops 3 residues before it; the germline J gene fills it in. The chain recombines TRBV19 with TRBJ1-5, with TRBD1 as a possible D gene (6 bases). The V gene's germline CDR1 is LNHDA and CDR2 SQIVND (reference sequence). CDR3 length: 14 amino acids. Trimming took off 4 bases at V and 1 base at J, with 8 bases between the two ends. CDR3 bases read: TGTGCCAGTAGTACAACAGGGAGCAATCAGCCC. It translates to CASSTTGSNQP. The full CDR3 sequence reads CASSTTGSNQPQHF.

Partial CDR3 DNA: TGTGCCAGCAGTTTAGAGGGGACAGATACG. Translation: CASSLEGTDT. The full CDR3 sequence reads CASSLEGTDTQYF. The rearrangement uses TRBV28 and TRBJ2-3; D could derive from TRBD1 or TRBD2 (5 bases each). Read sequence stops 3 residues before the CDR3 end, and the germline J gene provides the missing end. Trimming removed 2 bases at V and 3 bases at J, with 6 bases between. Germline CDR1 reads MDHEN; CDR2 reads SYDVKM. This CDR3 is 13 amino acids long.

As to this clone: The read halts 3 residues ahead of the CDR3 end, with the missing end drawn from the germline J gene. V and J are TRBV5-6 and TRBJ1-6, with unresolved D. Germline assignment: CDR1 SGHDT and CDR2 YYEEEE. This CDR3 contains 15 residues. The V end was cut by 4 bases, the J end by 8 bases, with 16 bases between. The CDR3 loop reads CASSTPGGWDSPLHF. CDR3 bases read: TGTGCCAGCAGCACCCCAGGAGGTTGGGATTCACCC.

Concerning this clone itself: The read ends 3 residues before the CDR3 terminus; that terminus is restored from the germline J gene. The genes are TRBV6-1 and TRBJ2-1; D is perhaps TRBD2 (6 bases). Germline loops: CDR1 MNHNS, CDR2 SASEGT. Trimming took off 4 bases at V and 7 bases at J, with 14 bases between the two ends. The CDR3 length is 14 residues. CDR3 residues: CASSGSGLGNEQFF. The CDR3 DNA, read in part, is TGTGCCAGCAGTGGTAGCGGCCTCGGGAATGAG.

A remark on this clone: Read data end 3 residues before the CDR3 end; the end is taken from the germline J gene. V usage is TRBV6-1 and J usage is TRBJ2-3, with TRBD2 as a possible D gene (6 bases). V shed 1 base and J shed 6 bases, with 14 bases lying between them. Germline CDR1 reads MNHNS; CDR2 reads SASEGT. The CDR3 runs 15 residues. The sequenced part of the CDR3 DNA is TGTGCCAGCAGTGAAGTAGGGAGCCGGGGGGATACG. Its protein product is CASSEVGSRGDT. The complete CDR3 sequence is CASSEVGSRGDTQYF.

In regard to this clone: Read sequence stops 3 residues before the CDR3 end, and the germline J gene provides the missing end. The chain joins TRBV7-8 to TRBJ1-1; the match to TRBD1 covers 7 bases. Germline trimming cut 1 base from V and 0 bases from J; bases unmatched to any gene: 5. CDR1 SGHVS and CDR2 FQNEAQ come from the germline V gene. CDR3 size: 16 residues. The DNA read from the CDR3 is TGTGCCAGCAGCTTAGAGATGGGACAGCTGAACACTGAA. It yields the protein CASSLEMGQLNTE. Given in full, the CDR3 is CASSLEMGQLNTEAFF.